This TCR beta chain was sequenced during a study of shared clonotypes between healthy human individuals. Findings and limits, study-wide: Memory subsets generally showed smaller estimated richness than naive subsets did.

The method was immunoSEQ multiplex PCR; TCRdb's version includes in-frame clones alone and lacks a portion of them. The table has roughly 2 million clones, 95% seen once. Of note for this clone: Its antigen remains unknown.

Unmatched junction bases numbered 8, after V lost 4 bases and J lost 0 bases. The CDR3 runs 16 residues. Germline V gene data show CDR1 as KGHSH and CDR2 as LQKENI. The clonotype comes from a young man in good health. This chain links TRBV18 with TRBJ2-7; TRBD1 matches at 8 bases. Material for sequencing was naive CD4+ T cells sorted from blood. The subset: CD45RA+ positively selected. This chain's CDR3 is CASSRVGQGFSYEQYF. CDR3 sequence (DNA): TGTGCCAGCTCACGGGTTGGACAGGGCTTCTCCTACGAGCAGTACTTC.